Listed here are 26 T cell receptor beta chains from one sample, sequenced in a study of Graves' ophthalmopathy and Graves' hyperthyroidism. Scientists amplified the TCR beta CDR3 regions from RNA transcripts. An initial RT-PCR round employing HTBI primers preceded a second-round multiplex PCR. TCRdb re-called the multiplex PCR reads with MiXCR, one entry per CDR3 protein. Among some 170,000 distinct CDR3 sequences listed, around two fifths were seen once. Sequencing was done on a sample of peripheral blood. The receptors stem from a man aged 30 to 39 with Graves' ophthalmopathy.

This clonotype was recorded at least ten times. The chain carries TRBV19 and TRBJ1-1; 10 bases line up with TRBD1. This CDR3 has 14 amino acids. The germline CDR1 and CDR2 sequences are LNHDA and SQIVND (reference sequence). The trim removed 5 bases at V and 2 bases at J, leaving 2 bases unmatched. The CDR3 nucleotides are TGTGCCAGTAGTGGACAGGGGGACAACACTGAAGCTTTCTTT. Residues: CASSGQGDNTEAFF.

The rearrangement uses TRBV6-7 and TRBJ2-4; 7 bases fit TRBD1. TRBV6-7 is filed as an ORF, its function uncertain. CDR3 length: 15 residues. Trimming at V came to 8 bases and at J to 3 bases, leaving 10 bases not matched to a gene. The CDR3 DNA sequence: TGTGCCAGCCCTGACAGGGTTTGGGGCAAAAACATTCAGTACTTC. It translates to CASPDRVWGKNIQYF.

At least ten counts were recorded for this clonotype. The chain combines TRBV29-1 with TRBJ1-1; 7 bases match TRBD1. The V gene's germline CDR1 is SQVTM and CDR2 ANQGSEA. The CDR3 has 14 amino acids. V lost 3 bases, J lost 10 bases, and 14 bases stayed unmatched. CDR3: CSVEAEQGREVAFF. For the CDR3, the DNA is TGCAGCGTTGAGGCCGAACAGGGGAGGGAGGTAGCTTTCTTT.

In this sample, this clonotype turned up many times. The V and J genes are TRBV6-2 or TRBV6-3 and TRBJ2-7; TRBD2 matches at 8 bases. The CDR3 is 18 residues long. Germline-derived CDR1 and CDR2 are MNHEY and SVGEGT. V lost 0 bases and J lost 4; bases outside the gene matches: 14. CDR3 nucleotides: TGTGCCAGCAGTTACTCTTTATCTGCAAGCGGGAGTGAATACGAGCAGTACTTC. Amino acids: CASSYSLSASGSEYEQYF.

This clonotype has at least ten counts. The gene calls are TRBV12-3 or TRBV12-4 and TRBJ1-1; the D gene is possibly TRBD1 (5 bases). The V end lost 7 bases, the J end lost 0 bases, and 9 bases lay between the germline ends. The CDR3 is 13 residues long. The DNA of the CDR3 is TGTGCCAGCACCCTGACAGTGAACACTGAAGCTTTCTTT. Translation: CASTLTVNTEAFF.

This clonotype was found many times. This sequence joins TRBV12-3 or TRBV12-4 and TRBJ1-2, with 11 bases lining up with TRBD1. J gave up 5 bases and V 5 bases, and 7 bases lay outside the gene matches. There are 15 residues in the CDR3. The CDR3 region has the DNA TGTGCCAGCAGTCCCGGGACAGGGGGAGGGTATGGCTACACCTTC. It yields the protein CASSPGTGGGYGYTF.

V usage is TRBV12-3 or TRBV12-4 and J usage is TRBJ2-7, with D tentatively TRBD1 or TRBD2 (7 bases each). The germline V and J ends were trimmed by 6 bases and 6 bases, with 21 bases remaining between them. This CDR3 spans 15 amino acids. This CDR3 is CASSSGQARGGEQYF. The CDR3 DNA follows: TGTGCCAGCAGCTCCGGACAGGCCAGGGGGGGCGAGCAGTACTTC.

This clonotype has a count of ten or more. One end of the junction does not line up with germline, which may come from a read error. The rearrangement joins TRBV12-3 or TRBV12-4 to TRBJ1-3; D is undetermined. CDR3 size: 13 residues. The CDR3 spells CASSFTEAGPSRF. The CDR3 bases are TGTGCCAGCAGTTTTACGGAAGCTGGTCCGAGCCGTTTT.

The V gene is TRBV7-9, the J gene TRBJ2-7, with 12 bases matching TRBD2. The V segment lost 4 bases and the J segment 4 bases; nucleotides outside the gene matches: 5. The germline V gene has CDR1 SEHNR and CDR2 FQNEAQ (reference sequence). The CDR3 has 15 residues. CDR3 sequence (DNA): TGTGCCAGCAGCTCGACTAGCGGGAGAATTTACGAGCAGTACTTC. As protein: CASSSTSGRIYEQYF.

This clonotype is judged medium-sized. This chain connects TRBV6-2 or TRBV6-3 to TRBJ2-2; 8 bases are a match to TRBD2. The V gene end was trimmed by 6 bases and the J gene end by 8 bases; junction bases not matched to a gene: 11. The CDR3 has 15 residues. Germline V gene sequence: CDR1 MNHEY, CDR2 SVGEGT. In DNA, the CDR3 is TGTGCCAGCAGGACCGTCCGAGCGGGAGTTGGGGAGCTGTTTTTT. Its translation is CASRTVRAGVGELFF.

In this sample, this clonotype turned up many times. The J gene is TRBJ2-5, the V gene TRBV3-1; D gene unclear. V was clipped by 1 base and J by 5 bases, with 14 bases between them. Germline-derived CDR1 and CDR2 are LGHDT and YNNKEL (reference sequence). CDR3 length: 15 residues. CDR3 residues: CASSQAGSSWETQYF. CDR3 nucleotides: TGTGCCAGCAGCCAAGCTGGATCTTCCTGGGAGACCCAGTACTTC.

In this sample, this clonotype turned up many times. V gene TRBV11-3 combines with J gene TRBJ2-5; 11 nucleotides match TRBD2. Trimming took 1 base from V and 3 from J; bases not matched to a gene: 1. Germline V gene data show CDR1 as SGHNT and CDR2 as YENEEA. The CDR3 consists of 15 residues. Here the CDR3 DNA reads TGTGCCAGCAGCTTAGTACTAGCGGGAGAAGAGACCCAGTACTTC. This translates into CASSLVLAGEETQYF.

This clonotype was seen repeatedly, ten times or more. The genes are TRBV6-1 and TRBJ1-2, with 9 bases lining up with TRBD1. V was clipped by 1 base and J by 7 bases; unmatched bases: 7. Germline V gives CDR1 MNHNS, CDR2 SASEGT. The CDR3 spans 15 residues. The CDR3 nucleotides read TGTGCCAGCAGTGAAGAGGACAGGGGTTTTAGTGGCTACACCTTC. This gives the protein CASSEEDRGFSGYTF.

This clonotype appeared many times. CDR3 DNA sequence: TGTGCCAGCAGTTTATGGAGGGTAATCAATCAGCCCCAGCATTTT. Protein sequence: CASSLWRVINQPQHF. The chain has TRBV28 and TRBJ1-5; no firm D call. The CDR3 loop spans 15 amino acids. The ends were cut back, 0 bases at V and 3 bases at J, with 9 bases in the middle. CDR1 MDHEN and CDR2 SYDVKM come from the germline V gene.

This clonotype has at least ten counts. The J gene is TRBJ2-7, the V gene TRBV6-5; D is tentatively TRBD1 or TRBD2 (5 bases each). Germline V gene lookup returns CDR1 MNHEY and CDR2 SVGAGI. This CDR3 has 15 residues. V gave up 6 bases and J gave up 2 bases, with 17 bases separating them. In DNA, the CDR3 is TGTGCCAGCAGCTCCCCGGGGACGTCGGCCTACGAGCAGTACTTC. This sequence encodes CASSSPGTSAYEQYF.

Many counts were recorded for this clonotype. The gene calls are TRBV12-3 or TRBV12-4 and TRBJ2-5; 11 bases are a match to TRBD2. The CDR3 length is 14 residues. The J segment lost 5 bases and the V segment lost 8 bases, leaving 7 bases of the junction unmatched. The CDR3 region is CASHSGRAWETQYF. DNA of the CDR3: TGTGCCAGCCATAGCGGGAGGGCCTGGGAGACCCAGTACTTC.

Ten or more counts support this clonotype. The chain recombines TRBV5-1 with TRBJ2-7; D gene unclear. This CDR3 has 13 amino acids. The germline CDR1 and CDR2 sequences are SGHRS and YFSETQ. The V gene lost 0 bases and the J gene lost 4 bases, with 8 bases spanning the gap. CDR3 sequence: CASSLGHRYEQYF. The CDR3 nucleotides read TGCGCCAGCAGCTTGGGACACCGTTACGAGCAGTACTTC.

This clonotype has only a few counts. This chain connects TRBV12-3 or TRBV12-4 to TRBJ2-7; 9 nucleotides align to TRBD2. Trimming removed 7 bases from V and 7 bases from J; junction bases left unmatched: 8. The CDR3 extends over 13 amino acids. DNA for the CDR3: TGTGCCAGCACCCGAGCTAGCGGGAAGGAGCAGTACTTC. Amino acid sequence: CASTRASGKEQYF.

Many counts were recorded for this clonotype. The gene calls are TRBV15 and TRBJ1-5, with D unresolved. This CDR3 is 15 amino acids long. Germline CDR1 LNHNV, CDR2 YYDKDF (reference sequence). The germline V and J ends were trimmed by 8 bases and 0 bases, with 14 bases remaining between them. In nucleotides, the CDR3 is TGTGCCACCGCCCCGGGGAGGGATAGCAATCAGCCCCAGCATTTT. Translation gives CATAPGRDSNQPQHF.

There are many counts of this clonotype. The chain joins TRBV5-1 to TRBJ1-2; D is undetermined. The CDR3 covers 13 residues. In germline, CDR1 is SGHRS, CDR2 YFSETQ. V lost 2 bases and J lost 7, with 12 bases in between. The CDR3 sequence: CASSLTGPSGYTF. The CDR3 DNA is TGCGCCAGCAGCTTAACCGGGCCCTCTGGCTACACCTTC.

This chain connects TRBV25-1 to TRBJ2-2; tentatively, D is TRBD1 or TRBD2 (7 bases each). The CDR3 runs 18 residues. Germline V lookup: CDR1 MGHDK, CDR2 SYGVNS. The V end lost 4 bases, the J end lost 0 bases, and 18 bases lay between the germline ends. The CDR3: CASSAYQGGVTNTGELFF. Here the CDR3 DNA reads TGTGCCAGCAGTGCATATCAGGGGGGGGTCACGAACACCGGGGAGCTGTTTTTT.

Ten or more counts support this clonotype. The V gene is TRBV12-3 or TRBV12-4, the J gene TRBJ2-7; D gene unclear. The V and J ends lost 2 bases and 2 bases respectively, with 13 bases between them. The CDR3 consists of 15 residues. The CDR3 DNA is TGTGCCAGCAGTTTAATTATTGGTCAGGCCTACGAGCAGTACTTC. Amino acid sequence: CASSLIIGQAYEQYF.

Many counts were recorded for this clonotype. The chain is built from TRBV7-3 and TRBJ2-2, with D unclear. Germline lookup yields CDR1 SGHTA and CDR2 FQGTGA. The CDR3 contains 14 residues. V gave up 4 bases and J gave up 2 bases, with 8 bases separating them. The CDR3: CASSSKGNTGELFF. The CDR3 nucleotides are TGTGCCAGCAGCTCTAAGGGTAACACCGGGGAGCTGTTTTTT.

This chain links TRBV29-1 with TRBJ2-7; TRBD1 matches at 9 bases. V was clipped by 3 bases and J by 4 bases; unmatched bases: 7. This CDR3 comprises 14 residues. Germline V lookup: CDR1 SQVTM, CDR2 ANQGSEA. For the CDR3, the DNA is TGCAGCGTTGAGGTGGACAGGGGAAATTACGAGCAGTACTTC. It specifies CSVEVDRGNYEQYF.

This clonotype has a count of ten or more. The V gene is TRBV6-1, the J gene TRBJ2-7; D possibly corresponds to TRBD1 (6 bases). Trimming took 4 bases from V and 5 from J, leaving 18 bases between them. The CDR3 consists of 15 residues. The germline CDR1 and CDR2 sequences are MNHNS and SASEGT. The chain's CDR3 is CASSGAGALVDEQYF. The CDR3 DNA follows: TGTGCCAGCAGTGGGGCAGGGGCACTAGTTGACGAGCAGTACTTC.

The table lists this clonotype with many counts. This sequence joins TRBV10-3 and TRBJ1-5; D is unresolved. Germline V gene sequence: CDR1 ENHRY, CDR2 SYGVKD. Deletions cut 0 bases from V and 0 bases from J, with 9 bases between. CDR3 length: 16 amino acids. CDR3 sequence reads: CAISESGSNSNQPQHF. DNA of the CDR3: TGTGCCATCAGTGAGTCTGGAAGTAATAGCAATCAGCCCCAGCATTTT.